Listed here are 6 T cell receptor beta chains from one sample, sequenced in a study of vaccination and CD4 T cells after COVID-19. Cultured CD4+ T cells had their DNA profiled by the Oncomine TCR Beta short-read assay. TCRdb re-derived calls from the PCR reads in MiXCR, one entry per CDR3 protein. Of fewer than 15,000 distinct CDR3 sequences in the sample, roughly 57% are singletons; the top ten hold 28%. Treatment here: roughly nine-day PBMC culture with coronavirus spike peptide pools or control peptides (ViraFEST assay). These receptors are not linked to any known antigen. The sample taken for sequencing was CD4+ T cells from blood, cultured in vitro. The receptor set was obtained from a human donor who had recovered from COVID-19.

CDR3: CASSRNTEAFF. CDR3 DNA: TGTGCCAGCAGCCGTAACACTGAAGCTTTCTTT. V and J are TRBV5-4 and TRBJ1-1; the D is unclear. The CDR3 contains 11 residues. Germline V lookup: CDR1 SGHNT, CDR2 YYREEE (reference sequence). Trimming stripped 4 bases from V and 2 bases from J, with 3 bases between.

The rearrangement uses TRBV28 and TRBJ1-5; D not certain. Per the germline V gene, CDR1 is MDHEN and CDR2 is SYDVKM. The CDR3 has 17 amino acids. V dropped 2 bases and J dropped 1 base, with 15 bases sitting between them. In DNA form, the CDR3 reads TGTGCCAGCAGTTTAATCCAGATAAAGAAAAGCAATCAGCCCCAGCATTTT. It specifies CASSLIQIKKSNQPQHF.

V usage is TRBV28 and J usage is TRBJ1-5; D may be TRBD1 (5 bases). The CDR3 is made up of 12 amino acids. V lost 6 bases and J 4 bases, leaving 7 bases between the germline ends. Germline values: CDR1 MDHEN, CDR2 SYDVKM. The CDR3 protein is CASSPGNQPQHF. CDR3 coding DNA: TGTGCCAGCAGCCCAGGGAATCAGCCCCAGCATTTT.

The chain has TRBV27 and TRBJ2-1, with TRBD1 as a possible D gene (6 bases). The germline CDR1 and CDR2 sequences are MNHEY and SMNVEV (reference sequence). V was cut by 6 bases and J by 0 bases, with 9 bases left in between. The CDR3 sequence is 14 residues long. CDR3: CASSRGGSYNEQFF. Here the CDR3 DNA reads TGTGCCAGCAGCAGAGGGGGCTCCTACAATGAGCAGTTCTTC.

The table lists this clonotype with a few counts. This sequence joins TRBV7-2 and TRBJ1-1; possibly TRBD1 for D (5 bases). V was cut by 4 bases and J by 0 bases, with 9 bases left in between. There are 14 residues in the CDR3. The germline V gene encodes CDR1 SGHTA and CDR2 FQGNSA. As DNA, the CDR3 is TGTGCCAGCAGCTGGGGACGGGTGAACACTGAAGCTTTCTTT. Its translation is CASSWGRVNTEAFF. Full variable domain (missing parts from reference TRBV7-2 and TRBJ1-1): GAGVSQSPSNKVTEKGKDVELRCDPISGHTALYWYRQSLGQGLEFLIYFQGNSAPDKSGLPSDRFSAERTGGSVSTLTIQRTQQEDSAVYLCASSWGRVNTEAFFGQGTRLTVV.

This clonotype was found a few times. This sequence joins TRBV20-1 and TRBJ2-5; TRBD2 matches at 7 bases. V shed 2 bases, J shed 5 bases, and the junction held 17 bases outside the gene matches. Germline V gene data show CDR1 as DFQATT and CDR2 as SNEGSKA (reference sequence). The CDR3 is made up of 17 amino acids. CDR3 nucleotide sequence: TGCAGTGCTAGAAAAGCGGGGTCTGGCGGGAGTGGTGAGACCCAGTACTTC. Its protein product is CSARKAGSGGSGETQYF.